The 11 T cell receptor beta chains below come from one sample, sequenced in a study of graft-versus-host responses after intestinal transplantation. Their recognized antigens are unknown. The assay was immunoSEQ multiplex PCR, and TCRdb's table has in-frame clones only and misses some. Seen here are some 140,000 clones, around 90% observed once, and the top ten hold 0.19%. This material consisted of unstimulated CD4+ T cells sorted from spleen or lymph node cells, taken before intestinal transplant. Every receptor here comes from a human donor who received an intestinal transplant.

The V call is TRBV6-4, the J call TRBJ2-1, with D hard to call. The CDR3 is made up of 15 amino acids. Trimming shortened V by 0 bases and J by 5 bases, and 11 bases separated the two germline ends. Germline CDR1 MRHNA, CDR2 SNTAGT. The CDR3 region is CASSDSGGRHNEQFF. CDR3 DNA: TGTGCCAGCAGTGACTCTGGCGGCCGTCACAATGAGCAGTTCTTC.

CDR3 in amino acids: CASSPLPSRGYTF. CDR3 DNA: TGTGCCAGCAGCCCACTCCCCTCCCGAGGCTACACCTTC. The chain links TRBV2 to TRBJ1-2; D not resolved. The germline V gene has CDR1 SNHLY and CDR2 FYNNEI. The CDR3 runs to 13 residues. V lost 6 bases and J 8 bases, leaving 16 bases between the germline ends.

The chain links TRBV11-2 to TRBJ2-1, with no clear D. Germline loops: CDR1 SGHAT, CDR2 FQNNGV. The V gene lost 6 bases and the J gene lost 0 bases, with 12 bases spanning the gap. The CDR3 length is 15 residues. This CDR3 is CASRVDNPSYNEQFF. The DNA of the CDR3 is TGTGCCAGCAGAGTAGACAATCCCTCCTACAATGAGCAGTTCTTC.

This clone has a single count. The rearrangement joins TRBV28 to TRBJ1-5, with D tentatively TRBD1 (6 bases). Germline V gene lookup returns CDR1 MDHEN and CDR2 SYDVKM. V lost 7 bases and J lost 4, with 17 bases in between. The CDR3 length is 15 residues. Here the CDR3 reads CASNPTQGWNQPQHF. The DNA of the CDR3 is TGTGCCAGCAACCCTACACAGGGTTGGAATCAGCCCCAGCATTTT. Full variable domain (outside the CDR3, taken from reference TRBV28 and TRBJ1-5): DVKVTQSSRYLVKRTGEKVFLECVQDMDHENMFWYRQDPGLGLRLIYFSYDVKMKEKGDIPEGYSVSREKKERFSLILESASTNQTSMYLCASNPTQGWNQPQHFGDGTRLSIL.

The DNA of the CDR3 is TGCGCCAGCAACCTTTATGGGAGCGTCCGAGAGACCCAGTACTTC. This translates into CASNLYGSVRETQYF. This chain joins TRBV5-1 and TRBJ2-5, with D maybe TRBD2 (5 bases). Germline CDR1 reads SGHRS; CDR2 reads YFSETQ. The CDR3 is 15 residues long. V lost 6 bases and J 4 bases, leaving 19 bases between the germline ends.

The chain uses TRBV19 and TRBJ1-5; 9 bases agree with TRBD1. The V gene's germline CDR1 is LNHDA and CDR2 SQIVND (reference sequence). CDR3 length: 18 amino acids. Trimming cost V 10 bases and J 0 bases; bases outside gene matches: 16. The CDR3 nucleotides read TGTGCCACCCGATCCCCGGGACAGGGATTTTATAGCAATCAGCCCCAGCATTTT. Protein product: CATRSPGQGFYSNQPQHF.

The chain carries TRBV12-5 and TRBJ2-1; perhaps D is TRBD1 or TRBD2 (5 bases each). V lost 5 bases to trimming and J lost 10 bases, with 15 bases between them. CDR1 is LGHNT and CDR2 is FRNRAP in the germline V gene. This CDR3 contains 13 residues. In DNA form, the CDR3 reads TGTGCTAGTGGTCACCCCCAGGGACGCGAGCAGTTCTTC. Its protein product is CASGHPQGREQFF. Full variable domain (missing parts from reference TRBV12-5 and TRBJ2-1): DARVTQTPRHKVTEMGQEVTMRCQPILGHNTVFWYRQTMMQGLELLAYFRNRAPLDDSGMPKDRFSAEMPDATLATLKIQPSEPRDSAVYFCASGHPQGREQFFGPGTRLTVL.

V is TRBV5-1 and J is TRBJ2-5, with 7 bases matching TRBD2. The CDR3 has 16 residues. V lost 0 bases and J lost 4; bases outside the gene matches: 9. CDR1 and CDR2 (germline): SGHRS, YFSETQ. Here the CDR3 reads CASSLEIGRERETQYF. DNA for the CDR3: TGCGCCAGCAGCTTGGAAATTGGGCGGGAGAGAGAGACCCAGTACTTC.

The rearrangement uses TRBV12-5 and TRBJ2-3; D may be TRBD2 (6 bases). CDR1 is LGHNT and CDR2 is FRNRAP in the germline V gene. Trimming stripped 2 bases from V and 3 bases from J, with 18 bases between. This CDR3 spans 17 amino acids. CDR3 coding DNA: TGTGCTAGTGGTTTGCTCCTCGCGGGGAGGCTGACAGATACGCAGTATTTT. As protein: CASGLLLAGRLTDTQYF.

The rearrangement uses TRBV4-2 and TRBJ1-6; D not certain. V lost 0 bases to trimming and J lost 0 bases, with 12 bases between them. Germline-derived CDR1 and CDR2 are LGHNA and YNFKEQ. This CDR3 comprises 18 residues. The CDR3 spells CASSQEVMSSSYNSPLHF. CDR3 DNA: TGTGCCAGCAGCCAAGAAGTAATGTCAAGCTCCTATAATTCACCCCTCCACTTT.

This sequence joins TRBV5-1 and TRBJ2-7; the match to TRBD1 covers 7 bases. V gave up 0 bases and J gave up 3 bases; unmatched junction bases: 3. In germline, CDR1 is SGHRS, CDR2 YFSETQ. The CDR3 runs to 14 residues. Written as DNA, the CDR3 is TGCGCCAGCAGCTTGGCTGCAGGGGGCTACGAGCAGTACTTC. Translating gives CASSLAAGGYEQYF.